The source of this T cell receptor (beta chain) is a study of siplizumab effects on memory and regulatory T cells. Study observations and caveats: There appeared to be greater diversity in naive T cells than in memory cells, and naive T cells seemed major contributors to the alloresponse.

V gave up 1 base and J gave up 3 bases; unmatched junction bases: 4. The CDR3 spans 15 residues. Germline values: CDR1 SGHKS, CDR2 YYEKEE (reference sequence). Data came from immunoSEQ multiplex PCR; TCRdb stores just in-frame clones and leaves some out. The table records 65,000 to 85,000 clones, 93% of them present only once. Points on this clone: What it binds is not known.

This sequence originates from a human donor in good health. Sequencing was carried out using CD8+ T cells sorted from blood. V usage is TRBV5-5 and J usage is TRBJ1-2, with 9 bases that match TRBD1. This CDR3 reads CASSLPDRGDYGYTF. The CDR3 coding sequence is TGTGCCAGCAGCTTGCCGGACAGGGGAGACTATGGCTACACCTTC.